The 26 T cell receptor beta chains presented below share a single source sample, sequenced in a study of patients and donors after allogeneic stem cell transplantation (dated by TCRdb to the early 2020s). The method behind the library was RT-PCR. Sequencing instrument: NextSeq 550. The public reads were reanalyzed by TCRdb: fastp trimming at Q25, MiXCR alignment, in-frame beta chains only. Rows matching on CDR3 protein sequence are summarized as one entry with the most common DNA and genes. The sample table lists approximately 410,000 distinct CDR3 sequences, under 20% of them with a count of one. The ten largest account for 7% to 7.5% of the sample. Material for sequencing was blood, either unsorted or a sorted T cell fraction (not recorded which). The receptors were gathered from a human donor who was either an allogeneic HSCT recipient or a stem cell or donor lymphocyte infusion donor (not recorded which). It is not recorded whose cells these are; they may come from a transplant donor.

This clonotype appeared a few times. The gene calls are TRBV7-8 and TRBJ2-7; 12 bases are a match to TRBD2. CDR3 length equals 17 residues. V lost 4 bases to trimming and J lost 0 bases; unmatched junction nucleotides: 7. The germline gives CDR1 SGHVS, CDR2 FQNEAQ. As DNA, the CDR3 is TGTGCCAGCAGCTCCCGCTTACTAGCGGGGGGCTCCTACGAGCAGTACTTC. This sequence encodes CASSSRLLAGGSYEQYF. Full variable domain (missing parts from reference TRBV7-8 and TRBJ2-7): GAGVSQSPRYKVAKRGQDVALRCDPISGHVSLFWYQQALGQGPEFLTYFQNEAQLDKSGLPSDRFFAERPEGSVSTLKIQRTQQEDSAVYLCASSSRLLAGGSYEQYFGPGTRLTVT.

The chain carries TRBV7-9 and TRBJ1-1; the D gene is possibly TRBD1 (6 bases). Trimming pared 1 base from V and 4 bases from J, leaving 16 bases between. There are 16 residues in the CDR3. CDR1 SEHNR and CDR2 FQNEAQ come from the germline V gene (reference sequence). In DNA, the CDR3 is TGTGCCAGCAGCTTAGGAGGGGGATTAAGTGTCACTGAAGCTTTCTTT. Protein sequence: CASSLGGGLSVTEAFF.

This chain joins TRBV30 and TRBJ1-1; 7 bases align to TRBD1. Trimming cost V 3 bases and J 3 bases; bases outside gene matches: 10. The germline V gene has CDR1 GTSNPN and CDR2 SVGIG (reference sequence). The CDR3 loop spans 15 amino acids. Here the CDR3 reads CAWRYPGQRYTEAFF. The CDR3 DNA is TGTGCCTGGAGATATCCGGGACAGAGGTACACTGAAGCTTTCTTT.

The chain links TRBV7-2 to TRBJ1-5; 8 nucleotides agree with TRBD1. V was pared by 6 bases and J by 4 bases, with 8 bases of the junction left unmatched. The CDR3 is made up of 15 amino acids. Germline CDR1 reads SGHTA; CDR2 reads FQGNSA. The CDR3 loop reads CASRPPGQANQPQHF. The CDR3 DNA sequence: TGTGCCAGCAGACCGCCGGGACAGGCGAATCAGCCCCAGCATTTT.

This clonotype was recorded many times. The chain has TRBV4-2 and TRBJ2-1, with 11 nucleotides matching TRBD1. In germline, CDR1 is LGHNA, CDR2 YNFKEQ. CDR3 size: 15 residues. The trim removed 4 bases at V and 2 bases at J, leaving 1 base unmatched. CDR3 region: CASSLGQGAYNEQFF. In DNA, the CDR3 is TGTGCCAGCAGCCTGGGACAGGGGGCCTACAATGAGCAGTTCTTC.

The chain carries TRBV4-1 and TRBJ2-2; D is unresolved. Germline assignment: CDR1 MGHRA and CDR2 YSYEKL. Trimming stripped 4 bases from V and 6 bases from J, with 6 bases between. This CDR3 is built from 12 residues. This CDR3 reads CASSPYSGELFF. CDR3 in DNA: TGCGCCAGCAGCCCCTATTCCGGGGAGCTGTTTTTT.

J is TRBJ1-2 and V is TRBV20-1; D unresolved. This CDR3 contains 13 residues. Germline CDR1 DFQATT, CDR2 SNEGSKA (reference sequence). V was clipped by 0 bases and J by 3 bases, with 8 bases between them. This CDR3 reads CSARDRGHYGYTF. DNA of the CDR3: TGCAGTGCTAGAGATCGAGGTCACTATGGCTACACCTTC.

The V and J genes are TRBV7-2 and TRBJ1-4, with D perhaps TRBD1 (6 bases). Germline V gives CDR1 SGHTA, CDR2 FQGNSA. V lost 5 bases and J lost 3, with 13 bases in between. There are 15 residues in the CDR3. CDR3 nucleotide sequence: TGTGCCAGCAGCCCCGCCCGGACAGCTAATGAAAAACTGTTTTTT. Protein product: CASSPARTANEKLFF.

With respect to this clonotype: Compared with germline, one end of the junction differs, possibly owing to a read error. This chain joins TRBV6-5 and TRBJ1-1, with D perhaps TRBD1 (5 bases). Germline V gives CDR1 MNHEY, CDR2 SVGAGI. The CDR3 length is 15 residues. CDR3 in amino acids: CASRYLGGRRPEAFF. DNA of the CDR3: TGTGCCAGCAGATACTTGGGGGGTCGGCGCCCTGAAGCTTTCTTT.

This rearrangement joins TRBV30 to TRBJ1-1, with 7 bases fitting TRBD1. The germline gives CDR1 GTSNPN, CDR2 SVGIG (reference sequence). The CDR3 contains 12 residues. The trim removed 5 bases at V and 5 bases at J, leaving 5 bases unmatched. This CDR3 reads CAWDRDVTEAFF. The DNA for the CDR3 is TGTGCCTGGGACAGGGACGTGACTGAAGCTTTCTTT.

This chain links TRBV12-3 or TRBV12-4 with TRBJ2-2, with D possibly TRBD1 on 5 matching bases. The germline V and J ends were trimmed by 7 bases and 9 bases, with 21 bases remaining between them. There are 15 residues in the CDR3. The CDR3 sequence is CASIARGLAGRELFF. The CDR3 DNA is TGTGCCAGCATCGCAAGGGGCCTTGCCGGCCGGGAGCTGTTTTTT.

This clonotype was seen only a few times. The chain uses TRBV6-5 and TRBJ2-3; D uncertain. The CDR3 is 15 residues long. The V end was cut by 0 bases, the J end by 1 base, with 8 bases between. Germline CDR1 MNHEY, CDR2 SVGAGI. CDR3 in amino acids: CASSYSGGRTDTQYF. CDR3 DNA: TGTGCCAGCAGTTACTCGGGCGGCCGCACAGATACGCAGTATTTT.

This clonotype was seen a few times. The rearrangement joins TRBV18 to TRBJ2-7; TRBD2 agrees at 9 bases. Losses at the gene ends were 0 bases for V and 1 base for J; bases not matched to a gene: 1. The germline V gene encodes CDR1 KGHSH and CDR2 LQKENI. The CDR3 runs 15 residues. CDR3 in DNA: TGTGCCAGCTCACCACCAGGACTAGCGTCCTACGAGCAGTACTTC. It yields the protein CASSPPGLASYEQYF.

V is TRBV5-5 and J is TRBJ2-3; the D is unclear. The CDR3 has 15 amino acids. The ends were cut back, 2 bases at V and 4 bases at J, with 14 bases in the middle. The germline CDR1 and CDR2 sequences are SGHKS and YYEKEE (reference sequence). The chain's CDR3 is CASSLGSKPPDTQYF. DNA for the CDR3: TGTGCCAGCAGCTTAGGCTCAAAACCCCCAGATACGCAGTATTTT.

This clonotype occurred many times. V is TRBV28 and J is TRBJ2-6; D unresolved. The CDR3 is 15 residues long. V was trimmed by 3 bases and J by 0 bases, leaving 6 bases between them. CDR1 is MDHEN, CDR2 SYDVKM, per germline. CDR3 DNA: TGTGCCAGCAGTTTCTCTGGCTCTGGGGCCAACGTCCTGACTTTC. It translates to CASSFSGSGANVLTF.

The chain has TRBV18 and TRBJ2-5, with 11 bases lining up with TRBD2. Germline CDR1 KGHSH, CDR2 LQKENI. CDR3 size: 15 residues. The ends lost 3 bases at V and 4 bases at J; junction bases unmatched: 4. The CDR3 coding sequence is TGTGCCAGCTCACCCACTAGCGGGAGAGGAGAGACCCAGTACTTC. It translates to CASSPTSGRGETQYF.

The gene calls are TRBV2 and TRBJ1-2; D remains unclear. The CDR3 contains 14 residues. Germline CDR1 reads SNHLY; CDR2 reads FYNNEI. Deletions cut 7 bases from V and 3 bases from J, with 15 bases between. The DNA for the CDR3 is TGTGCCAGCAAAAGCCCAGAATTCTACTATGGCTACACCTTC. Its translation is CASKSPEFYYGYTF.

The chain is built from TRBV10-3 and TRBJ2-1; D may be TRBD1 (6 bases). Germline loops: CDR1 ENHRY, CDR2 SYGVKD. Trimming took off 7 bases at V and 9 bases at J, with 19 bases between the two ends. The CDR3 is 14 residues long. Here the CDR3 reads CAITKQGNYIEQFF. CDR3 DNA sequence: TGTGCCATCACCAAACAGGGAAATTATATTGAGCAGTTCTTC.

This clonotype was counted a few times. V usage is TRBV4-2 and J usage is TRBJ2-7; TRBD1 agrees at 7 bases. The germline V gene has CDR1 LGHNA and CDR2 YNFKEQ. The CDR3 covers 15 residues. The junction had 9 bases not matched to a gene; V was cut back by 4 bases and J by 3 bases. The CDR3 nucleotides are TGTGCCAGCAGCCGAGAGACAGGGAATCACTACGAGCAGTACTTC. Protein: CASSRETGNHYEQYF.

This chain connects TRBV20-1 to TRBJ1-1; possibly TRBD1 for D (5 bases). Germline assignment: CDR1 DFQATT and CDR2 SNEGSKA (reference sequence). V was trimmed by 6 bases and J by 5 bases, leaving 16 bases between them. This CDR3 is built from 13 residues. The CDR3 DNA reads as TGCAGTGCCCGGGGGGAGGGGAAAACTGAAGCTTTCTTT. As protein: CSARGEGKTEAFF.

This chain connects TRBV20-1 to TRBJ1-2; TRBD1 matches 9 bases. Germline V CDR1 and CDR2: DFQATT, SNEGSKA (reference sequence). The CDR3 totals 13 residues. Trimming took 6 bases from V and 8 from J; bases not matched to a gene: 10. The CDR3 coding sequence is TGCAGTGCCAGGAAGTGGACAGGGGACGGCTACACCTTC. This gives the protein CSARKWTGDGYTF.

Only a few counts were recorded for this clonotype. V and J are TRBV6-2 or TRBV6-3 and TRBJ2-2; perhaps TRBD2 as D (5 bases). The CDR3 extends over 17 amino acids. Trimming shortened V by 0 bases and J by 4 bases, and 15 bases separated the two germline ends. Germline CDR1 is MNHEY and CDR2 is SVGEGT. In DNA form, the CDR3 reads TGTGCCAGCAGTTACTCGCGACTACTCCCGAGCACCGGGGAGCTGTTTTTT. Amino acids: CASSYSRLLPSTGELFF.

The V gene is TRBV27, the J gene TRBJ2-7; the D gene is possibly TRBD1 (6 bases). The V and J ends lost 7 bases and 9 bases respectively, with 19 bases between them. This CDR3 contains 13 residues. The V gene's germline CDR1 is MNHEY and CDR2 SMNVEV (reference sequence). The CDR3 sequence: CASNTQGTYGQYF. As DNA, the CDR3 is TGTGCCAGCAACACTCAGGGGACATATGGGCAGTACTTC.

This rearrangement joins TRBV3-1 to TRBJ2-2; D remains unclear. The CDR3 covers 14 residues. Per germline, CDR1 LGHDT and CDR2 YNNKEL (reference sequence). V lost 4 bases to trimming and J lost 3 bases, with 9 bases between them. CDR3 region: CASSPSGHTGELFF. Written as DNA, the CDR3 is TGTGCCAGCAGCCCTTCTGGGCACACCGGGGAGCTGTTTTTT.

The gene calls are TRBV2 and TRBJ2-7; maybe TRBD1 (7 bases). CDR3 length: 13 residues. Germline assignment: CDR1 SNHLY and CDR2 FYNNEI. Trimming shortened V by 6 bases and J by 2 bases, and 11 bases separated the two germline ends. This CDR3 is CASRAGQPYEQYF. DNA for the CDR3: TGTGCCAGCAGGGCGGGACAGCCCTACGAGCAGTACTTC.

The chain joins TRBV19 to TRBJ2-3, with unresolved D. V dropped 2 bases and J dropped 2 bases, with 11 bases sitting between them. The CDR3 consists of 15 residues. CDR1 is LNHDA, CDR2 SQIVND, per germline (reference sequence). In DNA form, the CDR3 reads TGTGCCAGTAGTATACCCGGGCCTTACACAGATACGCAGTATTTT. This translates into CASSIPGPYTDTQYF.